Given below is one TCR beta chain in context. Its target is unknown. Germline trimming cut 10 bases from V and 5 bases from J; bases unmatched to any gene: 6. Per germline, CDR1 LNHNV and CDR2 YYDKDF (reference sequence). The CDR3 extends over 13 amino acids. Sample time point: patch test 2, 6 weeks after DPC sensitization. The treatment denotes: therapeutic diphenylcyclopropenone sensitization with weekly scalp DPC. Participating donors were patients with alopecia, aged 18 to 70 years, considered appropriate candidates for DPC. From the RACE reads, TCRdb called clonotypes with MiXCR, one entry per CDR3 protein. This repertoire shows a few hundred thousand distinct CDR3 sequences, about 6% found once; its top ten account for more than 5.5%. The sample originates from a study of human T cells and chemical hapten exposure. Overall study context: Skin of the upper inner arm, approximately 2 cm by approximately 2 cm, received 2% DPC for sensitization. Readings were taken at 6 days from patch tests that had applied 0.01% DPC to the upper back. Regarding the study as a whole: PT1 expanded TCR numbers rose with patch test score.

The sequence derives from a woman aged 18-29 years with alopecia areata. Some clones in this sample may be carry-over from other donors' samples. The sample was whole blood, taken in connection with sensitization to the hapten diphenylcyclopropenone (DPC). V usage is TRBV15 and J usage is TRBJ2-1; 9 nucleotides align to TRBD2. CDR3 protein: CAIRGTSHNEQFF. DNA of the CDR3: TGTGCCATTAGGGGGACTAGCCACAATGAGCAGTTCTTC.